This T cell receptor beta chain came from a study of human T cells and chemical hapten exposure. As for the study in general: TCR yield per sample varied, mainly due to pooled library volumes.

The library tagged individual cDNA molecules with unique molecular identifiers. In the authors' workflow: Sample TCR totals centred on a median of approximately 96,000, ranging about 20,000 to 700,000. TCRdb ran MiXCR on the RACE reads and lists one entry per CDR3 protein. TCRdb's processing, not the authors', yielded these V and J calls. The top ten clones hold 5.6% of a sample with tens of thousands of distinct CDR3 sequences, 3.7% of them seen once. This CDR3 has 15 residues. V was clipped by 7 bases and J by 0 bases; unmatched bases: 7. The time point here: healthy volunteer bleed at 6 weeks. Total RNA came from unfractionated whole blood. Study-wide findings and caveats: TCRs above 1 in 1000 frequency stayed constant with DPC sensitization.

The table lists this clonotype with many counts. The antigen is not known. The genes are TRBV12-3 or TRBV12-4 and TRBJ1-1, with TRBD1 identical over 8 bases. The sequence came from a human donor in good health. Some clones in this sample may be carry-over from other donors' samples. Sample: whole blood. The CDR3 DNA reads TGTGCCAGCATCCGGGACAGGCCTATGAACACTGAAGCTTTCTTT. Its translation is CASIRDRPMNTEAFF.